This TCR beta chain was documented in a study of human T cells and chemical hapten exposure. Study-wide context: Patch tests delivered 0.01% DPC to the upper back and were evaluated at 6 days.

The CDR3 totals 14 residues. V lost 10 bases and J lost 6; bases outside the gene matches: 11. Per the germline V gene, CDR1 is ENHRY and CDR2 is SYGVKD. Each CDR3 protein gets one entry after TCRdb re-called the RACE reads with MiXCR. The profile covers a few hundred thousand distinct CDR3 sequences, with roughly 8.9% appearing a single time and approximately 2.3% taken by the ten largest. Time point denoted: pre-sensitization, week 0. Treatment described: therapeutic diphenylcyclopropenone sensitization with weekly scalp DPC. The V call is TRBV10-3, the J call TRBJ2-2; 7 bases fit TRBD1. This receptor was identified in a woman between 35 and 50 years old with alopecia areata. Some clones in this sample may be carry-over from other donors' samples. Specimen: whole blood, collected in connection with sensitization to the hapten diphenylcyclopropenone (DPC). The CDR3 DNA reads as TGTGCCAGCTGGGACAGCAACAGGGCCGGGGAGCTGTTTTTT. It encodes CASWDSNRAGELFF.